A single sample is the source of the 18 T cell receptor beta chains below, sequenced in a study of OX40 agonist ivuxolimab in advanced cancers. Generated by immunoSEQ multiplex PCR, the TCRdb table keeps only in-frame clones and is missing some. The sample shows 60,000 to 85,000 clones, over 75% of them seen only once. The input for sequencing was CD4+ or CD8+ T cells sorted from blood, taken in a trial of the OX40 agonist ivuxolimab. The origin of the receptors is an adult with an advanced solid tumor such as melanoma, head and neck, liver or kidney cancer.

This clone was counted a single time. The genes are TRBV28 and TRBJ2-5; 7 nucleotides line up with TRBD2. The CDR3 contains 16 residues. Germline V gives CDR1 MDHEN, CDR2 SYDVKM. V was pared by 4 bases and J by 4 bases, with 12 bases of the junction left unmatched. CDR3 nucleotide sequence: TGTGCCAGCAGTTCCTCTTTATTAGCGGGCGGAGAGACCCAGTACTTC. Encoded protein: CASSSSLLAGGETQYF.

This rearrangement joins TRBV5-5 to TRBJ2-6, with unresolved D. Germline-derived CDR1 and CDR2 are SGHKS and YYEKEE (reference sequence). The V and J ends lost 0 bases and 0 bases respectively, with 10 bases between them. This CDR3 comprises 17 residues. The CDR3 sequence is CASSLAIGSSGANVLTF. CDR3 nucleotide sequence: TGTGCCAGCAGCTTGGCTATAGGTAGCTCTGGGGCCAACGTCCTGACTTTC.

This clone was observed once. The chain uses TRBV7-9 and TRBJ2-5; D is unclear. Germline V gene lookup returns CDR1 SEHNR and CDR2 FQNEAQ (reference sequence). Trimming took 0 bases from V and 5 from J, leaving 13 bases between them. This CDR3 is built from 15 residues. The CDR3 is CASSLASGLWETQYF. The DNA of the CDR3 is TGTGCCAGCAGCTTAGCGTCGGGTCTATGGGAGACCCAGTACTTC.

The chain links TRBV7-2 to TRBJ2-7, with D perhaps given as TRBD1 or TRBD2 (5 bases each). CDR3 length equals 12 residues. CDR1 is SGHTA and CDR2 is FQGNSA in the germline V gene. V lost 6 bases and J lost 4, with 10 bases in between. CDR3 DNA sequence: TGTGCCAGCAGAAGGGACGTGTACGAGCAGTACTTC. Protein: CASRRDVYEQYF.

V is TRBV6-6 and J is TRBJ2-3, with TRBD2 matching 9 bases. The CDR3 covers 14 residues. Trimming cost V 8 bases and J 4 bases; bases outside gene matches: 7. From germline, CDR1 is MNHNY and CDR2 SVGAGI (reference sequence). In nucleotides, the CDR3 is TGTGCCAGCCGGAGGGCGGGAGGGGCAGATACGCAGTATTTT. Protein: CASRRAGGADTQYF.

The chain couples TRBV7-6 to TRBJ2-5, with D tentatively TRBD1 or TRBD2 (6 bases each). V lost 6 bases and J lost 5, with 10 bases in between. The CDR3 totals 12 residues. Germline CDR1 and CDR2: SGHVS and FNYEAQ. CDR3 nucleotides: TGTGCCAGCAGTATAGGGGGGGAGACCCAGTACTTC. This translates into CASSIGGETQYF.

V and J are TRBV27 and TRBJ2-1; D is tentatively TRBD1 or TRBD2 (5 bases each). Germline-derived CDR1 and CDR2 are MNHEY and SMNVEV (reference sequence). The CDR3 extends over 17 amino acids. Trimming removed 3 bases at V and 0 bases at J, with 15 bases between. This CDR3 reads CASSFDSGRFSYNEQFF. The CDR3 DNA sequence: TGTGCCAGCAGTTTCGATTCGGGACGGTTCTCCTACAATGAGCAGTTCTTC.

The V and J genes are TRBV19 and TRBJ1-2, with TRBD1 matching over 7 bases. The ends lost 8 bases at V and 8 bases at J; junction bases unmatched: 17. The CDR3 totals 15 residues. Germline V gives CDR1 LNHDA, CDR2 SQIVND (reference sequence). The CDR3 is CASRPRDSGGRGYTF. For the CDR3, the DNA is TGTGCCAGTCGACCTCGGGACAGCGGGGGGAGAGGCTACACCTTC.

This clone was detected only once. The rearrangement links TRBV5-1 to TRBJ2-5; TRBD1 aligns across 8 bases. The CDR3 spans 15 residues. CDR1 is SGHRS and CDR2 is YFSETQ in the germline V gene. V lost 0 bases and J lost 9; bases outside the gene matches: 10. The CDR3 nucleotides read TGCGCCAGCAGCTTGGCTCCAGGGGGCGCGGGTTCCCAGTACTTC. It is translated as CASSLAPGGAGSQYF.

The chain carries TRBV27 and TRBJ1-4; 11 bases line up with TRBD1. The germline CDR1 and CDR2 sequences are MNHEY and SMNVEV (reference sequence). V trimming: 0 bases; J trimming: 10 bases; junction bases outside the gene matches: 4. The CDR3 has 15 amino acids. CDR3 in amino acids: CASSLSRTGGPKLFF. The CDR3 nucleotides are TGTGCCAGCAGTTTATCTAGGACAGGGGGCCCAAAACTGTTTTTT.

The chain couples TRBV7-3 to TRBJ2-1, with TRBD2 matching 7 bases. The ends lost 2 bases at V and 4 bases at J; junction bases unmatched: 2. The CDR3 loop spans 14 amino acids. The germline V gene has CDR1 SGHTA and CDR2 FQGTGA. As DNA, the CDR3 is TGTGCCAGCAGCTTAGCGGGAGTGTACAATGAGCAGTTCTTC. This gives the protein CASSLAGVYNEQFF.

This chain uses TRBV6-1 with TRBJ1-2; D perhaps matches TRBD1 (5 bases). The germline V gene encodes CDR1 MNHNS and CDR2 SASEGT. The CDR3 runs to 13 residues. Trimming took off 3 bases at V and 5 bases at J, with 10 bases between the two ends. In DNA form, the CDR3 reads TGTGCCAGCAGTGACAGGGTACGGTATGGCTACACCTTC. Encoded protein: CASSDRVRYGYTF.

The rearrangement links TRBV5-1 to TRBJ2-7; 12 bases are a match to TRBD2. Germline CDR1 SGHRS, CDR2 YFSETQ. The V gene end was trimmed by 4 bases and the J gene end by 5 bases; junction bases not matched to a gene: 7. The CDR3 runs to 15 residues. CDR3 DNA sequence: TGCGCCAGCAGCCCCGGACTAGCGGGACCTCACGAGCAGTACTTC. Amino acid sequence: CASSPGLAGPHEQYF.

The chain links TRBV6-6 to TRBJ2-7, with a weak D call TRBD2 (5 bases). The CDR3 totals 13 residues. Germline loops: CDR1 MNHNY, CDR2 SVGAGI (reference sequence). V shed 0 bases and J shed 4 bases, with 7 bases lying between them. The CDR3 DNA sequence: TGTGCCAGCAGTTACTCCCGGGGTTACGAGCAGTACTTC. Amino acids: CASSYSRGYEQYF.

The chain joins TRBV7-9 to TRBJ1-1, with D perhaps matching TRBD1 (5 bases). Per germline, CDR1 SEHNR and CDR2 FQNEAQ (reference sequence). The CDR3 is 15 residues long. V was cut by 1 base and J by 3 bases, with 12 bases left in between. For the CDR3, the DNA is TGTGCCAGCAGCTTAGTTGGAGGGGTAGACACTGAAGCTTTCTTT. Translation: CASSLVGGVDTEAFF.

The gene calls are TRBV9 and TRBJ2-2; 8 positions agree with TRBD2. V lost 0 bases and J lost 6; bases outside the gene matches: 10. Germline CDR1 SGDLS, CDR2 YYNGEE. The CDR3 is 17 amino acids. Here the CDR3 DNA reads TGTGCCAGCAGCGTAGGGAGCGGGAGTCGTGACGCCGGGGAGCTGTTTTTT. Translating it yields CASSVGSGSRDAGELFF.

The rearrangement joins TRBV9 to TRBJ2-5; 8 nucleotides match TRBD2. Per germline, CDR1 SGDLS and CDR2 YYNGEE. The CDR3 has 14 amino acids. V shed 0 bases, J shed 8 bases, and the junction held 6 bases outside the gene matches. CDR3 sequence reads: CASSVGSSGSTQYF. CDR3 bases: TGTGCCAGCAGCGTAGGATCCAGCGGGAGTACCCAGTACTTC.

This clone was recorded a few times. The chain carries TRBV5-4 and TRBJ2-5; either TRBD1 or TRBD2 may fit D (7 bases each). Germline CDR1 SGHNT, CDR2 YYREEE (reference sequence). Trimming shortened V by 1 base and J by 7 bases, and 11 bases separated the two germline ends. The CDR3 totals 13 residues. The CDR3 nucleotides read TGTGCCAGCAGCTTGCCCAGGGGGGGGACCCAGTACTTC. It specifies CASSLPRGGTQYF. Supplemented by reference TRBV5-4 and TRBJ2-5, the full variable domain reads ETGVTQSPTHLIKTRGQQVTLRCSSQSGHNTVSWYQQALGQGPQFIFQYYREEENGRGNFPPRFSGLQFPNYSSELNVNALELDDSALYLCASSLPRGGTQYFGPGTRLLVL.